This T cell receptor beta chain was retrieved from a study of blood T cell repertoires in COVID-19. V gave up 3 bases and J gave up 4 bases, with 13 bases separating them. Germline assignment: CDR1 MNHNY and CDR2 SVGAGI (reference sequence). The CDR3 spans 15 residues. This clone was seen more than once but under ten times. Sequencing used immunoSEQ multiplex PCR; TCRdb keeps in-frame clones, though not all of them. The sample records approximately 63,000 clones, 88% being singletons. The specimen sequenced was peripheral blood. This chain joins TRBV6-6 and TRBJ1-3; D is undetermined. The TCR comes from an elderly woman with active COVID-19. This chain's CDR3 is CASSYSAGSGNTIYF. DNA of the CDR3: TGTGCCAGCAGTTATTCCGCGGGGTCAGGAAACACCATATATTTT.